These 24 T cell receptor beta chains originate from one sample sequenced in a study of cytomegalovirus exposure and HLA in healthy donors. It was with 60 Vbeta and 13 Jbeta primers that the PCR ran. The protocol was immunoSEQ multiplex PCR, while the TCRdb copy is restricted to in-frame clones and leaves out a portion. This table holds about 200,000 clones, about 70% found once. Sequenced material: PBMCs. These TCRs come from a woman aged 30 to 39 in good health and CMV-seronegative.

This clone was seen a few times. The chain has TRBV4-2 and TRBJ2-2, with 11 nucleotides matching TRBD2. There are 19 residues in the CDR3. The germline V gene encodes CDR1 LGHNA and CDR2 YNFKEQ. The trim removed 2 bases at V and 0 bases at J, leaving 8 bases unmatched. For the CDR3, the DNA is TGTGCCAGCAGCCAATTTGAACTAGCGGGAGACCCGAACACCGGGGAGCTGTTTTTT. This codes for CASSQFELAGDPNTGELFF.

The chain combines TRBV29-1 with TRBJ2-2; 12 bases map to TRBD1. V was pared by 4 bases and J by 6 bases, with 6 bases of the junction left unmatched. This CDR3 contains 15 residues. Germline V lookup: CDR1 SQVTM, CDR2 ANQGSEA. The CDR3 protein is CSVAVGQGAAGELFF. Here the CDR3 DNA reads TGCAGCGTTGCCGTGGGACAGGGGGCCGCCGGGGAGCTGTTTTTT.

This rearrangement joins TRBV7-3 to TRBJ2-1, with a possible D match to TRBD1 (6 bases). Germline assignment: CDR1 SGHTA and CDR2 FQGTGA. Trimming left V 5 bases short and J 6 bases short, with 11 bases between. This CDR3 region has 13 residues. CDR3 amino acids: CASSGRGSNEQFF. The DNA for the CDR3 is TGTGCCAGCAGCGGCAGGGGATCCAATGAGCAGTTCTTC.

The chain carries TRBV12-2 and TRBJ2-3; the table's D gene call, TRBD1, was not cross checked with the DNA. TRBV12-2 is tagged as a pseudogene. This CDR3 is 13 amino acids long. The CDR3 DNA follows: TGTGCAAGTCGCTTAGCGTGGGCCCGTACGCAGTATTTT. It is translated as CASRLAWARTQYF.

V and J are TRBV28 and TRBJ1-5, with TRBD1 matching over 8 bases. The germline gives CDR1 MDHEN, CDR2 SYDVKM. The J segment lost 0 bases and the V segment lost 6 bases, leaving 16 bases of the junction unmatched. The CDR3 contains 19 residues. This chain's CDR3 is CASRPFLGPGGRSNQPQHF. CDR3 DNA sequence: TGTGCCAGCAGACCATTCCTGGGCCCAGGGGGCCGTAGCAATCAGCCCCAGCATTTT.

The genes are TRBV14 and TRBJ2-7; no clear D gene. Germline CDR1 reads SGHDN; CDR2 reads FVKESK. The V end was cut by 2 bases, the J end by 0 bases, with 17 bases between. The CDR3 is 17 amino acids. CDR3 region: CASSQPWRDPSSYEQYF. DNA for the CDR3: TGTGCCAGCAGCCAACCCTGGAGAGACCCGAGCTCCTACGAGCAGTACTTC.

The J gene is TRBJ1-3, the V gene TRBV19; D is ambiguous. Trimming removed 2 bases at V and 4 bases at J, with 6 bases between. Germline lookup yields CDR1 LNHDA and CDR2 SQIVND (reference sequence). The CDR3 totals 13 residues. The CDR3 bases are TGTGCCAGTAGTATACCACAGGGAAACACCATATATTTT. Translating it yields CASSIPQGNTIYF.

The chain is built from TRBV4-1 and TRBJ2-5; TRBD1 might be the D (5 bases). V lost 6 bases, J lost 4 bases, and 9 bases lay in between. The CDR3 has 12 amino acids. The germline V gene has CDR1 MGHRA and CDR2 YSYEKL. The CDR3 loop is CASSQGGETQYF. The CDR3 DNA is TGCGCCAGCAGTCAGGGTGGAGAGACCCAGTACTTC.

The rearrangement joins TRBV6-6 to TRBJ2-1; 8 bases align to TRBD2. V shed 8 bases, J shed 8 bases, and the junction held 14 bases outside the gene matches. The CDR3 is 15 residues long. CDR1 and CDR2 (germline): MNHNY, SVGAGI (reference sequence). The CDR3 DNA reads TGTGCCAGCCGAAAACCAGCGGGGGCGTTGGATGAGCAGTTCTTC. It translates to CASRKPAGALDEQFF.

This chain uses TRBV12-5 with TRBJ1-2; 7 bases fit TRBD1. After removal of 3 bases from V and 4 bases from J, the junction contained 20 bases not matched to a gene. This CDR3 is built from 19 residues. Looked up from germline, CDR1 is LGHNT and CDR2 is FRNRAP. CDR3 sequence reads: CASGFHGGQDFHRGYGYTF. CDR3 nucleotide sequence: TGTGCTAGTGGTTTTCATGGAGGGCAGGACTTTCACAGGGGCTATGGCTACACCTTC. The whole variable domain, filled in from reference TRBV12-5 and TRBJ1-2, reads DARVTQTPRHKVTEMGQEVTMRCQPILGHNTVFWYRQTMMQGLELLAYFRNRAPLDDSGMPKDRFSAEMPDATLATLKIQPSEPRDSAVYFCASGFHGGQDFHRGYGYTFGSGTRLTVV.

The rearrangement joins TRBV7-3 to TRBJ1-1; D call uncertain. CDR1 is SGHTA, CDR2 FQGTGA, per germline. V was cut by 1 base and J by 9 bases, with 12 bases left in between. The CDR3 sequence is 13 residues long. In nucleotides, the CDR3 is TGTGCCAGCAGCTTAAGATCCGGGTCTAAAGCTTTCTTT. This codes for CASSLRSGSKAFF.

The chain couples TRBV7-2 to TRBJ1-3; 7 nucleotides line up with TRBD1. Germline CDR1 SGHTA, CDR2 FQGNSA. The CDR3 contains 16 residues. The V and J ends lost 5 bases and 0 bases, in that order; junction bases with no gene match: 7. The CDR3 DNA is TGTGCCAGCAGCGTACAGGGGATCCACTCTGGAAACACCATATATTTT. Translation gives CASSVQGIHSGNTIYF.

This clone was recorded only once. The chain is built from TRBV27 and TRBJ2-1; D possibly corresponds to TRBD1 (6 bases). Trimming stripped 1 base from V and 4 bases from J, with 11 bases between. Germline CDR1 is MNHEY and CDR2 is SMNVEV (reference sequence). This CDR3 region has 15 residues. For the CDR3, the DNA is TGTGCCAGCAGTTTATGGGACACAACTTACAATGAGCAGTTCTTC. It specifies CASSLWDTTYNEQFF.

J is TRBJ2-1 and V is TRBV14, with unresolved D. Trimming removed 0 bases at V and 11 bases at J, with 11 bases between. Per the germline V gene, CDR1 is SGHDN and CDR2 is FVKESK. The length of the CDR3 is 13 residues. The CDR3: CASSQDPAPQQFF. CDR3 bases: TGTGCCAGCAGCCAAGATCCAGCGCCTCAGCAGTTCTTC.

The chain couples TRBV4-1 to TRBJ2-5, with 10 bases fitting TRBD1. The DNA end is more similar to TRBJ2-7, so the J call may be wrong. Germline loops: CDR1 MGHRA, CDR2 YSYEKL. This CDR3 comprises 17 residues. CDR3 nucleotide sequence: TGCGCCAGCAGCCAAGCCTTCGGGACAGGGGTAACCTACGAGCAGTACTTC. Protein product: CASSQAFGTGVTYEQYF.

The chain carries TRBV15 and TRBJ2-5, with 13 bases lining up with TRBD2. Near its end, the DNA agrees better with TRBJ2-7, so the J call may be wrong. CDR3 length equals 14 residues. CDR1 and CDR2 (germline): LNHNV, YYDKDF (reference sequence). The DNA of the CDR3 is TGTGCCACCAGATGGACTAGCGGGAGCCACGAGCAGTACTTC. Translation: CATRWTSGSHEQYF.

The genes are TRBV7-2 and TRBJ2-5; weak D call: TRBD2 (6 bases). The CDR3 covers 14 residues. The V end was cut by 5 bases, the J end by 7 bases, with 17 bases between. Germline V CDR1 and CDR2: SGHTA, FQGNSA. The chain's CDR3 is CASSPIAAEGTQYF. The CDR3 DNA follows: TGTGCCAGCAGCCCTATAGCGGCCGAGGGGACCCAGTACTTC.

There are a few counts of this clone. V usage is TRBV5-1 and J usage is TRBJ2-1, with 8 bases identical to TRBD2. This CDR3 spans 17 amino acids. V lost 2 bases, J lost 10 bases, and 17 bases stayed unmatched. The V gene's germline CDR1 is SGHRS and CDR2 YFSETQ. This chain's CDR3 is CASSFGMGGGNNREQFF. CDR3 DNA: TGCGCCAGCAGCTTTGGGATGGGCGGGGGGAATAACAGGGAGCAGTTCTTC.

The gene calls are TRBV19 and TRBJ1-6, with D possibly matching TRBD1 (6 bases). Between the trimmed V and J ends, which lost 0 bases and 9 bases, there was a span of 9 bases. The CDR3 contains 14 residues. Germline V lookup: CDR1 LNHDA, CDR2 SQIVND (reference sequence). The CDR3 coding sequence is TGTGCCAGTAGTATAGAGGGGGCCGCTTCACCCCTCCACTTT. This gives the protein CASSIEGAASPLHF.

A few counts support this clone. The gene calls are TRBV2 and TRBJ1-6; D is ambiguous. This CDR3 is 13 amino acids long. Germline values: CDR1 SNHLY, CDR2 FYNNEI. The ends were cut back, 8 bases at V and 7 bases at J, with 12 bases in the middle. Written as DNA, the CDR3 is TGTGCCAGCGCTCAACATCCCAATTCACCCCTCCACTTT. The encoded protein is CASAQHPNSPLHF.

The V and J genes are TRBV4-2 and TRBJ1-2; the D is unclear. V lost 2 bases to trimming and J lost 0 bases, with 10 bases between them. CDR1 and CDR2 from the germline V gene are LGHNA and YNFKEQ. This CDR3 comprises 15 residues. The CDR3 DNA is TGTGCCAGCAGCCAAAGCCCTCAAGCTAACTATGGCTACACCTTC. This encodes CASSQSPQANYGYTF.

V is TRBV5-1 and J is TRBJ1-5; 7 positions match TRBD1. V gave up 5 bases and J gave up 2 bases; unmatched junction bases: 7. This CDR3 comprises 15 residues. CDR1 is SGHRS, CDR2 YFSETQ, per germline. In nucleotides, the CDR3 is TGCGCCAGCAGTGCTACAGGGGATGGCAATCAGCCCCAGCATTTT. It specifies CASSATGDGNQPQHF. Variable domain in full (rest from reference TRBV5-1 and TRBJ1-5): KAGVTQTPRYLIKTRGQQVTLSCSPISGHRSVSWYQQTPGQGLQFLFEYFSETQRNKGNFPGRFSGRQFSNSRSEMNVSTLELGDSALYLCASSATGDGNQPQHFGDGTRLSIL.

This chain connects TRBV15 to TRBJ2-5, with D possibly being TRBD2 (5 bases). Germline assignment: CDR1 LNHNV and CDR2 YYDKDF (reference sequence). CDR3 length equals 14 residues. The V and J ends lost 1 base and 7 bases respectively, with 13 bases between them. The CDR3 sequence: CATSRASGLGTQYF. The CDR3 DNA is TGTGCCACCAGCAGAGCTTCGGGGTTGGGGACCCAGTACTTC.

In this sample, this clone turned up a few times. V gene TRBV5-4 combines with J gene TRBJ2-7; TRBD1 matches 9 bases. J was trimmed by 5 bases and V by 4 bases; bases with no gene match: 7. Germline CDR1 reads SGHNT; CDR2 reads YYREEE (reference sequence). This CDR3 is built from 14 residues. The CDR3 protein is CASSPRTGVDEQYF. CDR3 bases: TGTGCCAGCAGCCCGAGGACAGGGGTGGACGAGCAGTACTTC. Looking up the rest from reference TRBV5-4 and TRBJ2-7 gives the full variable domain: ETGVTQSPTHLIKTRGQQVTLRCSSQSGHNTVSWYQQALGQGPQFIFQYYREEENGRGNFPPRFSGLQFPNYSSELNVNALELDDSALYLCASSPRTGVDEQYFGPGTRLTVT.